The T cell receptor (beta chain) under discussion was sequenced for a study of shared clonotypes between healthy human individuals. Measured with immunoSEQ multiplex PCR; TCRdb has only the in-frame clones, and not every one. This sample has over a million clones; 70% to 80% occur once, and the top ten carry 0.61%. Every donor was a Caucasian adult from Nashville, Tennessee. Overall study results and limits: Genetic and exposure-history diversity was limited by the few donors. Shared clonotypes: 4.5% to 6% naive CD4, around 4% naive CD8, roughly 2.4% memory CD4, 0.4% memory CD8.

Per germline, CDR1 MNHEY and CDR2 SVGAGI. This CDR3 is 14 amino acids long. V shed 6 bases and J 3 bases; nucleotides not matched to a gene: 6. Concerning this clone: The target antigen is unknown.

This clonotype was obtained from a man between 18 and 35 years old in good health. Some clones in this sample may be carry-over from other donors' samples. The rearrangement joins TRBV6-5 to TRBJ2-3; 7 bases agree with TRBD2. Input material: memory CD4+ T cells from PBMCs. Subset denoted: CD45RA-negative fraction. The CDR3: CASSDRLATDTQYF. CDR3 DNA sequence: TGTGCCAGCAGCGACCGACTAGCAACAGATACGCAGTATTTT.